The 9 T cell receptor beta chains in this list originate from one sample, sequenced in a study of shared clonotypes between healthy human individuals. Data came from immunoSEQ multiplex PCR; TCRdb stores just in-frame clones and leaves some out. In the table there are under 1,900,000 clones, around 98.5% of which are singletons. Sequencing input: naive CD4+ T cells sorted from blood. Subset of the sample: CD45RA+ positively selected. The receptors here all came from a man in his thirties or forties in good health.

The chain combines TRBV7-3 with TRBJ2-2; tentative D call: TRBD2 (6 bases). The V end was cut by 5 bases, the J end by 7 bases, with 14 bases between. The CDR3 sequence is 14 residues long. The germline gives CDR1 SGHTA, CDR2 FQGTGA. CDR3 sequence reads: CASSRDSGGGELFF. In DNA form, the CDR3 reads TGTGCCAGCAGCAGGGACTCTGGGGGCGGGGAGCTGTTTTTT. The full variable domain, completed using reference TRBV7-3 and TRBJ2-2, is GAGVSQTPSNKVTEKGKYVELRCDPISGHTALYWYRQSLGQGPEFLIYFQGTGAADDSGLPNDRFFAVRPEGSVSTLKIQRTERGDSAVYLCASSRDSGGGELFFGEGSRLTVL.

The chain is built from TRBV6-1 and TRBJ1-2, with 7 bases aligning to TRBD1. This CDR3 is 14 amino acids long. CDR1 and CDR2 from the germline V gene are MNHNS and SASEGT. V lost 10 bases, J lost 8 bases, and 16 bases stayed unmatched. This CDR3 is CAISESSGGEGYTF. CDR3 nucleotides: TGTGCCATCTCAGAATCCTCAGGGGGAGAAGGCTACACCTTC.

V and J are TRBV10-1 and TRBJ2-2; no clear D. CDR1 and CDR2 (germline): WNHNN, SYGVQD (reference sequence). The CDR3 length is 13 residues. V lost 1 base, J lost 7 bases, and 7 bases lay in between. DNA of the CDR3: TGCGCCAGCAGTGAGTTAAGGAACGGGGAGCTGTTTTTT. As protein: CASSELRNGELFF.

This chain uses TRBV7-6 with TRBJ1-1, with unresolved D. CDR1 is SGHVS, CDR2 FNYEAQ, per germline. Trimming cost V 1 base and J 5 bases, with 8 bases left between them. The CDR3 runs 13 residues. CDR3 bases: TGTGCCAGCAGCTTAGTTCGGGAAACTGAAGCTTTCTTT. It codes for CASSLVRETEAFF. Complete variable domain (other parts from reference TRBV7-6 and TRBJ1-1): GAGVSQSPRYKVTKRGQDVALRCDPISGHVSLYWYRQALGQGPEFLTYFNYEAQQDKSGLPNDRFSAERPEGSISTLTIQRTEQRDSAMYRCASSLVRETEAFFGQGTRLTVV.

About this clone itself: At the DNA level, this CDR3 is encoded by other sequences in the same sample as well. V and J are TRBV18 and TRBJ2-7, with a tentative D call TRBD2 (6 bases). Trimming shortened V by 6 bases and J by 7 bases, and 16 bases separated the two germline ends. The CDR3 consists of 13 residues. Germline CDR1 is KGHSH and CDR2 is LQKENI. Here the CDR3 DNA reads TGTGCCAGCTCCCCCGGGGGAGCCGGGGAGCAGTACTTC. Translating gives CASSPGGAGEQYF.

The chain uses TRBV5-5 and TRBJ2-7; 7 bases line up with TRBD2. V shed 5 bases and J 2 bases; nucleotides not matched to a gene: 10. Germline V lookup: CDR1 SGHKS, CDR2 YYEKEE (reference sequence). The CDR3 covers 15 residues. CDR3 nucleotide sequence: TGTGCCAGCAGTATGGGAGGGACTAAAACCTACGAGCAGTACTTC. Residues: CASSMGGTKTYEQYF.

The chain couples TRBV28 to TRBJ1-5, with D possibly TRBD1 on 6 matching bases. This CDR3 contains 15 residues. V lost 5 bases and J 2 bases, leaving 13 bases between the germline ends. CDR1 is MDHEN and CDR2 is SYDVKM in the germline V gene. Here the CDR3 reads CASSQQGSGNQPQHF. CDR3 coding DNA: TGTGCCAGCAGTCAACAGGGATCGGGCAATCAGCCCCAGCATTTT.

CDR3 sequence (DNA): TGTGCCAGCAGTGAAGTGGGAGGGTACTTC. This encodes CASSEVGGYF. The chain links TRBV6-1 to TRBJ2-7; maybe TRBD2 (6 bases). Germline V lookup: CDR1 MNHNS, CDR2 SASEGT. V lost 1 base to trimming and J lost 12 bases, with 7 bases between them. This CDR3 has 10 residues.

The DNA of the CDR3 is TGTGCCAGCAGTTACCGAGGCTCCTACTCTGGAAACACCATATATTTT. This encodes CASSYRGSYSGNTIYF. The rearrangement joins TRBV6-6 to TRBJ1-3; D remains unclear. The CDR3 runs 16 residues. The germline V gene encodes CDR1 MNHNY and CDR2 SVGAGI (reference sequence). V lost 2 bases to trimming and J lost 0 bases, with 11 bases between them.